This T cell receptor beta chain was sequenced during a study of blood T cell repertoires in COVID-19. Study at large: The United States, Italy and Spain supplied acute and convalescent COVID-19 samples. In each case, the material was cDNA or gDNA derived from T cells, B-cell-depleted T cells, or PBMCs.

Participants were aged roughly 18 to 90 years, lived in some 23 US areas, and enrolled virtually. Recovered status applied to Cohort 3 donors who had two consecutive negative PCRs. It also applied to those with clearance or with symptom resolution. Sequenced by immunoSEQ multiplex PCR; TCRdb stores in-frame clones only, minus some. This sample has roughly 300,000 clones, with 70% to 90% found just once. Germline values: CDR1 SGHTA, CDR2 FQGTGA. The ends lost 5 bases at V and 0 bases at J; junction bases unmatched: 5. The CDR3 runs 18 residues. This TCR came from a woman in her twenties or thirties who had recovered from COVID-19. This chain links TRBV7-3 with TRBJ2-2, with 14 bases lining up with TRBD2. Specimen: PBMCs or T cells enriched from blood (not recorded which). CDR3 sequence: CASSRGTSGGPNTGELFF. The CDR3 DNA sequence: TGTGCCAGCAGCCGCGGGACTAGCGGGGGACCGAACACCGGGGAGCTGTTTTTT. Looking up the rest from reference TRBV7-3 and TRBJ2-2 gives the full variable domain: GAGVSQTPSNKVTEKGKYVELRCDPISGHTALYWYRQSLGQGPEFLIYFQGTGAADDSGLPNDRFFAVRPEGSVSTLKIQRTERGDSAVYLCASSRGTSGGPNTGELFFGEGSRLTVL.